This is a list of T cell receptor beta chains from one sample in a study of STAT5B mutations in CD4+ large granular lymphocyte leukemia. The protocol was immunoSEQ multiplex PCR, while the TCRdb copy is restricted to in-frame clones and leaves out a portion. The sample consists of about 21,000 clones, roughly three quarters of them appearing once. Material for sequencing was CD4+ T cells from blood buffy coats. All receptors come from a human donor in good health. Both conserved end residues are trimmed from each CDR3. A D gene is named only where the DNA matches it firmly. Expanded clones are given a class, and other clones once, few, many or no size at all.

V	D	J	size	CDR3
TRBV6-6	.	TRBJ2-5	.	ASSTSDRGSETQY
TRBV6-5	.	TRBJ2-5	.	ASSSAYRGETQY
TRBV18	TRBD1	TRBJ1-2	.	ASSLVQGASNYGYT
TRBV7-8	.	TRBJ1-5	.	ASSADRYNQPQH
TRBV28	.	TRBJ1-1	.	ASSQDSTEAF
TRBV5-1	.	TRBJ2-7	few	ASSLTLQGNYEQY
TRBV5-4	.	TRBJ2-5	.	ASSPQKGGFETQY
TRBV5-8	.	TRBJ1-1	.	ASSPTGVANTEAF
TRBV4-1	.	TRBJ2-3	.	ASSQERAGDTQY
TRBV15	.	TRBJ2-5	.	ATSRVGFGDETQY
TRBV11-2	.	TRBJ1-1	few	ASSLATSEAF
TRBV7-2	.	TRBJ2-3	.	ASSPFGGTQY
TRBV7-8	.	TRBJ1-2	.	ASSSTGSSYGYT
TRBV6-5	.	TRBJ1-1	.	ASSYSFEGSTEAF
TRBV2	.	TRBJ1-6	.	ASSEQGQGYNSPLH
TRBV2	.	TRBJ2-1	.	ASTDVGDEQF
TRBV28	.	TRBJ1-1	.	ASSSLANTEAF
TRBV7-2	.	TRBJ2-2	.	ASSLRNTGELF
TRBV7-2	.	TRBJ1-1	few	ASSPGPANTEAF
TRBV30	TRBD1	TRBJ2-5	.	AWSDSTGSETQY
TRBV5-6	TRBD1	TRBJ2-1	.	ASSSGQGDPYNEQF
TRBV6-6	.	TRBJ1-5	.	ASSYSQGNQPQH
TRBV7-8	.	TRBJ1-5	few	ASSPRPTATAGMSQPQH
TRBV28	.	TRBJ2-7	.	ASSLGGRSYEQY
TRBV27	.	TRBJ2-3	.	ASRTRGGEGTQY
TRBV5-1	.	TRBJ1-4	.	ASSSGQPTNEKLF
TRBV6-1	.	TRBJ2-2	.	ASTVKNTGELF
TRBV11-2	.	TRBJ2-3	.	ASSLIRTDTQY
TRBV9	.	TRBJ1-3	.	ASSVGPSGNTIY
TRBV10-2	.	TRBJ2-2	.	ATLQDGNTGELF
TRBV7-2	TRBD1	TRBJ2-2	medium-sized	ASSYDRQGSAGELF
TRBV7-2	.	TRBJ2-5	.	ASSLALGVEETQY
TRBV7-2	.	TRBJ1-2	.	ASSPRAIPTGYT
TRBV4-1	TRBD2	TRBJ2-2	.	ASSPGLAGPANTGELF
TRBV4-1	.	TRBJ2-7	.	ASSQPVGARYEQY
TRBV7-9	TRBD1	TRBJ1-4	.	ASSPGQGRLEKLF
TRBV18	.	TRBJ2-3	.	ASSPVLGESQY
TRBV11-2	.	TRBJ2-7	.	ASSQDRSREQY
TRBV4-3	.	TRBJ2-4	.	ASSQDPGGTDVAKNIQY
TRBV4-3	TRBD2	TRBJ2-7	.	ASSQRFGLRGDEQY
TRBV27	.	TRBJ1-2	.	ASSLNQGYYYGYT
TRBV5-4	.	TRBJ2-5	once	ASSLNWGTPAEMETQY
TRBV5-1	TRBD2	TRBJ2-5	once	ASSLGGTSGEQETQY
TRBV28	.	TRBJ1-4	.	ASSLGQHQKLF
TRBV5-1	.	TRBJ2-5	.	ASSPGSMQGYQETQY
TRBV25-1	.	TRBJ1-2	.	ASSGRQIFNYGYT
TRBV14	.	TRBJ2-7	.	ASSLRRIGYEQY
TRBV4-3	.	TRBJ1-3	.	ASSRIAGGGNTIY
TRBV5-1	.	TRBJ1-2	.	ASSLSFGGYT
TRBV10-2	.	TRBJ2-2	.	ASSVQNTGELF
TRBV6-9	TRBD1	TRBJ1-2	.	ASSQGQGEAYGYT
TRBV6-5	TRBD2	TRBJ2-5	.	ASWREETQY
TRBV11-2	TRBD1	TRBJ2-7	once	ASSLEPGGQGLLDEQY
TRBV9	.	TRBJ2-2	medium-sized	ASERGNTGELF